The rows below give T cell receptor beta chains drawn from one sample of a study of OX40 agonist ivuxolimab in advanced cancers. Clones were sequenced by immunoSEQ multiplex PCR, and TCRdb holds only the in-frame ones, with some missing. Among tens of thousands of clones, about nine tenths were seen once, and the ten largest hold more than 0.3%. The source was CD4+ or CD8+ T cells sorted from blood, collected in a trial of the OX40 agonist ivuxolimab. The receptors stem from an adult with an advanced solid tumor such as melanoma, head and neck, liver or kidney cancer. Each CDR3 is given with its conserved first and last residue. A D gene is named only where the DNA matches it firmly. Not every row has a clone size; where given, it reads once, few, many or a size class.

v_gene	abundance	j_gene	d_gene	CDR3aa	CDR3nt
TRBV10-3	once	TRBJ2-1	TRBD2	CAISRGGSYNEQFF	TGTGCCATCAGTCGCGGGGGTTCCTACAATGAGCAGTTCTTC
TRBV18	NA	TRBJ1-1	TRBD1	CASKVTGAMNTEAFF	TGTGCCAGCAAGGTGACAGGGGCCATGAACACTGAAGCTTTCTTT
TRBV28	NA	TRBJ1-3	NA	CASSTRGNTIYF	TGTGCCAGCAGCACCCGTGGAAACACCATATATTTT
TRBV14	once	TRBJ2-7	NA	CASSLGRGAREQYF	TGTGCCAGCAGCCTGGGCCGGGGGGCGCGGGAGCAGTACTTC
TRBV28	NA	TRBJ2-1	TRBD1	CASSQLGQGLGIQFF	TGTGCCAGCAGTCAGTTGGGACAGGGGTTGGGTATACAGTTCTTC
TRBV28	NA	TRBJ1-3	NA	CASSLVGGIGNTIYF	TGTGCCAGCAGTTTAGTGGGGGGCATCGGAAACACCATATATTTT
TRBV28	NA	TRBJ1-2	NA	CASSLLGGYGYTF	TGTGCCAGCAGTTTATTGGGAGGCTATGGCTACACCTTC
TRBV2	NA	TRBJ2-3	NA	CASVKGVPTDTQYF	TGTGCCAGCGTCAAGGGGGTCCCTACAGATACGCAGTATTTT
TRBV6-5	NA	TRBJ1-4	NA	CASRLRRTTNEKLFF	TGTGCCAGCAGACTAAGACGGACAACTAATGAAAAACTGTTTTTT
TRBV7-3	NA	TRBJ2-2	NA	CASSLMVNTGELFF	TGTGCCAGCAGCTTAATGGTAAACACCGGGGAGCTGTTTTTT
TRBV10-2	once	TRBJ1-2	TRBD1	CASRARGGLSGYTF	TGCGCCAGCAGGGCCAGGGGGGGGTTAAGTGGCTACACCTTC
TRBV19	NA	TRBJ1-2	NA	CASSIFDGYTF	TGTGCCAGTAGTATTTTCGATGGCTACACCTTC
TRBV6-5	NA	TRBJ1-1	NA	CASRSGTMNTEAFF	TGTGCCAGCAGATCCGGGACCATGAACACTGAAGCTTTCTTT
TRBV5-5	NA	TRBJ1-5	NA	CASSPIPGTGNQPQHF	TGTGCCAGCAGCCCTATACCGGGAACAGGGAATCAGCCCCAGCATTTT
TRBV11-3	NA	TRBJ2-2	NA	CASSPRGTGNTGELFF	TGTGCCAGCAGCCCCCGGGGGACTGGCAACACCGGGGAGCTGTTTTTT
TRBV5-4	NA	TRBJ1-2	TRBD1	CASGDRQGGGYTF	TGTGCCAGCGGGGACCGACAGGGAGGTGGCTACACCTTC
TRBV6-6	NA	TRBJ1-5	TRBD1	CASRIQGANQPQHF	TGTGCCAGCAGGATACAGGGGGCCAATCAGCCCCAGCATTTT
TRBV5-6	NA	TRBJ2-2	TRBD1	CASSPKTGTEWTGELFF	TGTGCCAGCAGCCCCAAAACCGGGACAGAATGGACCGGGGAGCTGTTTTTT
TRBV9	NA	TRBJ2-5	NA	CASSPEGGKETQYF	TGTGCCAGCAGCCCCGAGGGGGGGAAAGAGACCCAGTACTTC
TRBV27	NA	TRBJ1-5	NA	CASSLMAGNQPQHF	TGTGCCAGCAGTTTAATGGCAGGTAATCAGCCCCAGCATTTT
TRBV19	NA	TRBJ2-5	NA	CASSTPGEPVQETQYF	TGTGCCAGTAGTACCCCAGGAGAGCCAGTACAAGAGACCCAGTACTTC
TRBV10-2	NA	TRBJ2-3	NA	CASSKGGAKDTQYF	TGCGCCAGCAGTAAAGGGGGGGCTAAAGATACGCAGTATTTT
TRBV2	NA	TRBJ1-2	NA	CASAFSGQNYGYTF	TGTGCCAGCGCGTTCTCCGGACAGAACTATGGCTACACCTTC
TRBV19	few	TRBJ2-1	TRBD2	CATAGGPGNEQFF	TGTGCCACCGCGGGGGGGCCAGGGAATGAGCAGTTCTTC
TRBV28	NA	TRBJ1-2	NA	CASRKRDIGGYTF	TGTGCCAGCAGGAAACGGGACATAGGTGGCTACACCTTC
TRBV2	NA	TRBJ1-5	NA	CASKMEGRTQPQHF	TGTGCCAGCAAAATGGAAGGTCGAACTCAGCCCCAGCATTTT
TRBV2	NA	TRBJ2-3	NA	CASRVSSLFRELGDTQYF	TGTGCCAGCAGAGTTAGTTCCCTCTTTCGGGAGTTGGGAGATACGCAGTATTTT
TRBV9	NA	TRBJ1-5	NA	CASSRGINQPQHF	TGTGCCAGCAGCAGGGGGATCAATCAGCCCCAGCATTTT
TRBV7-8	NA	TRBJ2-2	NA	CASSLVLTGELFF	TGTGCCAGCAGCTTAGTTCTTACCGGGGAGCTGTTTTTT
TRBV30	NA	TRBJ1-2	TRBD1	CAWDQRGLRGYTF	TGTGCCTGGGACCAGAGGGGGCTACGTGGCTACACCTTC
TRBV6-5	NA	TRBJ2-2	NA	CASSYSGVGTGELFF	TGTGCCAGCAGTTACTCGGGGGTAGGCACCGGGGAGCTGTTTTTT
TRBV2	NA	TRBJ1-4	NA	CASTRASEKLFF	TGTGCCAGCACTCGGGCTAGTGAAAAACTGTTTTTT
TRBV28	NA	TRBJ1-2	TRBD1	CASIRTGEKNYGYTF	TGTGCCAGTATAAGGACAGGAGAGAAGAACTATGGCTACACCTTC
TRBV7-3	NA	TRBJ2-5	NA	CASSPRRGTQYF	TGTGCCAGCAGCCCTCGGCGGGGGACCCAGTACTTC
TRBV28	NA	TRBJ1-1	TRBD1	CASTTKDRGLHSLMNTEAFF	TGTGCCAGCACAACAAAGGACAGGGGACTCCATAGTCTTATGAACACTGAAGCTTTCTTT
TRBV21-1	once	TRBJ2-3	NA	CASSEGRGATDTQYF	TGTGCCAGCAGCGAGGGTAGGGGGGCCACAGATACGCAGTATTTT
TRBV11-2	NA	TRBJ2-5	TRBD2	CASSLGVGGQETQYF	TGTGCCAGCAGCTTAGGGGTCGGGGGGCAAGAGACCCAGTACTTC
TRBV11-1	once	TRBJ2-3	NA	CASSSNGLVGDTQYF	TGTGCCAGCAGCTCGAACGGCCTAGTTGGAGATACGCAGTATTTT
TRBV6-5	NA	TRBJ2-7	NA	CASTGTFPYEQYF	TGTGCCAGCACGGGCACCTTCCCCTACGAGCAGTACTTC
TRBV5-1	NA	TRBJ2-1	TRBD2	CASSLGESSGRNEQFF	TGCGCCAGCAGCTTGGGTGAGTCTAGCGGGAGGAATGAGCAGTTCTTC
TRBV6-6	NA	TRBJ1-5	TRBD1	CASRKGQDNQPQHF	TGTGCCAGCAGGAAGGGACAGGACAATCAGCCCCAGCATTTT
TRBV27	NA	TRBJ1-6	NA	CASRVWTDNSPLHF	TGTGCCAGCAGGGTGTGGACCGATAATTCACCCCTCCACTTT
TRBV11-3	NA	TRBJ1-1	NA	CASSLARGTEAFF	TGTGCCAGCAGCTTAGCCAGGGGTACTGAAGCTTTCTTT
TRBV5-1	NA	TRBJ1-2	NA	CASSLNSGLFGYGYTF	TGCGCCAGCAGCTTGAATTCTGGTCTTTTTGGGTATGGCTACACCTTC
TRBV11-2	NA	TRBJ2-7	TRBD2	CASSLSVAGGPREQYF	TGTGCCAGCAGCTTATCGGTAGCGGGAGGGCCGAGAGAGCAGTACTTC
TRBV7-2	NA	TRBJ2-1	NA	CATGAERLGNNEQFF	TGTGCCACCGGGGCGGAGCGGTTAGGGAACAATGAGCAGTTCTTC
TRBV19	once	TRBJ2-3	NA	CASSIAGFTTDTQYF	TGTGCCAGTAGTATAGCAGGGTTCACCACAGATACGCAGTATTTT
TRBV4-1	NA	TRBJ2-2	NA	CASSQGWANTGELFF	TGCGCCAGCAGCCAAGGGTGGGCGAACACCGGGGAGCTGTTTTTT
TRBV9	NA	TRBJ2-1	TRBD2	CASSSQAGLAYNEQFF	TGTGCCAGCAGCTCCCAAGCGGGACTCGCCTACAATGAGCAGTTCTTC
TRBV28	NA	TRBJ2-3	TRBD1	CASSEGQGGKDTQYF	TGTGCCAGCAGTGAGGGACAGGGGGGTAAGGATACGCAGTATTTT
TRBV14	NA	TRBJ2-7	TRBD1	CASSIAGGYEQYF	TGTGCCAGCAGCATAGCAGGGGGATACGAGCAGTACTTC
TRBV7-2	once	TRBJ1-5	NA	CASSPDSVNYQPQHF	TGTGCCAGCAGCCCGGACAGCGTCAACTATCAGCCCCAGCATTTT
TRBV28	NA	TRBJ1-5	NA	CASSLQRGSNQPQHF	TGTGCCAGCAGCCTGCAGCGGGGGAGCAATCAGCCCCAGCATTTT
TRBV5-1	NA	TRBJ1-5	NA	CASSLGGSNQPQHF	TGCGCCAGCAGCTTGGGGGGTTCCAATCAGCCCCAGCATTTT
TRBV2	NA	TRBJ2-3	NA	CASRILAADTQYF	TGTGCCAGCAGAATCCTGGCCGCAGATACGCAGTATTTT
TRBV19	once	TRBJ2-3	TRBD1	CASSGQGRDTQYF	TGTGCCAGTAGCGGACAGGGTAGAGATACGCAGTATTTT
TRBV10-3	NA	TRBJ1-2	TRBD1	CAIRRAGTEYGYTF	TGTGCCATCAGACGAGCCGGGACAGAGTATGGCTACACCTTC
TRBV7-2	NA	TRBJ1-1	NA	CASSFNRNTEAFF	TGTGCCAGCAGCTTTAATAGGAACACTGAAGCTTTCTTT
TRBV11-3	few	TRBJ2-7	TRBD2	CASSPGGGRANEQYF	TGTGCCAGCAGCCCAGGTGGCGGGAGGGCCAACGAGCAGTACTTC
TRBV19	few	TRBJ2-7	TRBD2	CASSPGLPTYEQYF	TGTGCCAGTAGTCCGGGACTACCGACCTACGAGCAGTACTTC